A selection of T cell receptor beta chains follows, all from one sample in a study of EBV T-cell therapy then PD-1 blockade in nasopharyngeal carcinoma. Their antigen targets remain unknown. This table comes from immunoSEQ multiplex PCR, and its TCRdb copy is limited to in-frame clones, with some not included. Of around 22,000 clones listed, over 75% were seen once; the top ten hold approximately 24%. Here the sequenced sample was CD8+ T cells from blood, taken at day -245 from a patient whose treatment included autologous EBV-specific T cells and nivolumab. Receptors originate from a man aged 40-49 years with nasopharyngeal carcinoma. CDR3s include the opening cysteine and the closing phenylalanine or tryptophan. The D gene is left open where the match is weak. Clone size appears in some rows only: once, few, many, or a class for an expanded clone.

clone_size: -; j_call: TRBJ2-3; d_call: -; v_call: TRBV4-3; cdr3_aa: CASSQGLAGSTDTQYF; cdr3_nt: TGCGCCAGCAGCCAGGGACTCGCCGGTAGCACAGATACGCAGTATTTT
clone_size: -; j_call: TRBJ2-3; d_call: -; v_call: TRBV7-9; cdr3_aa: CASSLAWRGTDTQYF; cdr3_nt: TGTGCCAGTAGCTTAGCCTGGCGGGGAACAGATACGCAGTATTTT
clone_size: -; j_call: TRBJ2-3; d_call: -; v_call: TRBV9; cdr3_aa: CASSVEGRRSADTQYF; cdr3_nt: TGTGCCAGCAGCGTAGAGGGACGGCGCAGCGCAGATACGCAGTATTTT
clone_size: few; j_call: TRBJ2-5; d_call: TRBD1; v_call: TRBV6-5; cdr3_aa: CASRTGQGDLGTQYF; cdr3_nt: TGTGCCAGCCGCACCGGACAGGGAGATTTGGGGACCCAGTACTTC
clone_size: -; j_call: TRBJ1-6; d_call: TRBD1; v_call: TRBV18; cdr3_aa: CASSTGTGHSPLHF; cdr3_nt: TGTGCCAGCTCAACCGGGACAGGGCATTCACCCCTCCACTTT
clone_size: -; j_call: TRBJ1-2; d_call: -; v_call: TRBV4-1; cdr3_aa: CASSQETGPGYGYTF; cdr3_nt: TGCGCCAGCAGCCAAGAGACCGGGCCGGGCTATGGCTACACCTTC
clone_size: -; j_call: TRBJ2-1; d_call: -; v_call: TRBV2; cdr3_aa: CASSEALAKREQFF; cdr3_nt: TGTGCCAGCAGTGAAGCGCTGGCGAAGCGTGAGCAGTTCTTC
clone_size: -; j_call: TRBJ1-1; d_call: -; v_call: TRBV4-3; cdr3_aa: CASSHNQAGDMNTEAFF; cdr3_nt: TGCGCCAGCAGCCATAATCAGGCAGGGGATATGAACACTGAAGCTTTCTTT
clone_size: once; j_call: TRBJ1-3; d_call: -; v_call: TRBV30; cdr3_aa: CAWSAWATGNTIYF; cdr3_nt: TGTGCCTGGAGTGCATGGGCAACAGGAAACACCATATATTTT
clone_size: once; j_call: TRBJ1-2; d_call: -; v_call: TRBV9; cdr3_aa: CASSVGETYRGSDYTF; cdr3_nt: TGTGCCAGCAGCGTAGGAGAGACATATAGAGGGTCCGACTACACCTTC
clone_size: -; j_call: TRBJ2-1; d_call: -; v_call: TRBV6-1; cdr3_aa: CASSEVSGGHNEQFF; cdr3_nt: TGTGCCAGCAGTGAGGTGTCAGGGGGGCACAATGAGCAGTTCTTC
clone_size: -; j_call: TRBJ1-5; d_call: -; v_call: TRBV7-9; cdr3_aa: CASSLGGYDQPQHF; cdr3_nt: TGTGCCAGCAGCTTAGGCGGATACGATCAGCCCCAGCATTTT
clone_size: -; j_call: TRBJ2-2; d_call: -; v_call: TRBV7-6; cdr3_aa: CASREDNLTPGELFF; cdr3_nt: TGTGCCAGCAGGGAGGACAACCTGACACCCGGGGAGCTGTTTTTT
clone_size: many; j_call: TRBJ1-2; d_call: -; v_call: TRBV5-1; cdr3_aa: CASSLEAFANYGYTF; cdr3_nt: TGCGCCAGCAGCTTGGAGGCATTTGCTAACTATGGCTACACCTTC
clone_size: -; j_call: TRBJ2-1; d_call: -; v_call: TRBV7-3; cdr3_aa: CASSLSNHNEQFF; cdr3_nt: TGTGCCAGCAGCTTATCAAATCACAATGAGCAGTTCTTC
clone_size: -; j_call: TRBJ1-1; d_call: TRBD1; v_call: TRBV29-1; cdr3_aa: CSVEDHDREETEAFF; cdr3_nt: TGCAGCGTTGAAGATCATGACAGGGAAGAGACTGAAGCTTTCTTT
clone_size: -; j_call: TRBJ1-6; d_call: TRBD1; v_call: TRBV28; cdr3_aa: CASTHRGQGKRNSPLHF; cdr3_nt: TGTGCCAGCACCCATAGGGGACAGGGGAAAAGAAATTCACCCCTCCACTTT
clone_size: -; j_call: TRBJ2-7; d_call: TRBD1; v_call: TRBV15; cdr3_aa: CATSRDMGQFYEQYF; cdr3_nt: TGTGCCACCAGCAGAGATATGGGACAGTTCTACGAGCAGTACTTC
clone_size: -; j_call: TRBJ2-3; d_call: TRBD1; v_call: TRBV6-5; cdr3_aa: CASSIQGGATDTQYF; cdr3_nt: TGTGCCAGCAGTATACAGGGGGGAGCCACAGATACGCAGTATTTT
clone_size: once; j_call: TRBJ2-1; d_call: -; v_call: TRBV9; cdr3_aa: CASSPMGGSRNEQFF; cdr3_nt: TGTGCCAGCAGCCCGATGGGGGGTTCAAGGAATGAGCAGTTCTTC
clone_size: -; j_call: TRBJ2-1; d_call: TRBD2; v_call: TRBV6-5; cdr3_aa: CASSYETSGYNEQFF; cdr3_nt: TGTGCCAGCAGTTACGAGACTAGCGGCTACAATGAGCAGTTCTTC
clone_size: once; j_call: TRBJ2-2; d_call: TRBD1; v_call: TRBV2; cdr3_aa: CASSDGTGGPGELFF; cdr3_nt: TGTGCCAGCAGTGATGGGACAGGGGGGCCCGGGGAGCTGTTTTTT